The 21 T cell receptor beta chains below come from one sample, sequenced in a study of somatic mutations in cytotoxic T cells in rheumatoid arthritis. Assay: immunoSEQ multiplex PCR; the TCRdb copy retains only in-frame clones and omits some. This sample has roughly 10,000 clones, with 60% to 80% found just once. The material sequenced was CD8+ T cells sorted from blood. These receptors were taken from an adult with rheumatoid arthritis.

The V and J genes are TRBV27 and TRBJ1-2; a possible D gene is TRBD1 (5 bases). This CDR3 has 15 amino acids. Trimming took off 6 bases at V and 7 bases at J, with 21 bases between the two ends. CDR1 and CDR2 (germline): MNHEY, SMNVEV (reference sequence). The CDR3 DNA sequence: TGTGCCAGCAGGGGACCGGGGCCCAACGCGGGTGGCTACACCTTC. Encoded protein: CASRGPGPNAGGYTF.

This rearrangement joins TRBV27 to TRBJ1-5; TRBD1 matches 8 bases. CDR3 length equals 15 residues. The V and J ends lost 7 bases and 3 bases, in that order; junction bases with no gene match: 8. From germline, CDR1 is MNHEY and CDR2 SMNVEV (reference sequence). CDR3 nucleotide sequence: TGTGCCAGCACAAACGGGACAGGAATCAATCAGCCCCAGCATTTT. This codes for CASTNGTGINQPQHF.

A word on this clone: An end of the junction does not agree with germline; a read error may underlie this. The chain links TRBV4-2 to TRBJ2-7; D possibly corresponds to TRBD1 (5 bases). This CDR3 spans 11 amino acids. CDR1 is LGHNA, CDR2 YNFKEQ, per germline. The CDR3 loop is CASSQGDSLRF. CDR3 coding DNA: TGTGCCAGCAGCCAAGGTGACAGCCTCCGGTTC.

This clone is categorized as medium-sized. The chain couples TRBV11-2 to TRBJ2-7; 8 bases line up with TRBD2. The CDR3 covers 16 residues. The V segment lost 4 bases and the J segment 0 bases; nucleotides outside the gene matches: 8. CDR1 is SGHAT and CDR2 is FQNNGV in the germline V gene. CDR3 DNA sequence: TGTGCCAGCAGCTCCCCGATAGCGGGACCCTCCTACGAGCAGTACTTC. It translates to CASSSPIAGPSYEQYF.

The chain links TRBV12-5 to TRBJ2-3; TRBD2 agrees at 9 bases. V lost 1 base to trimming and J lost 2 bases; unmatched junction nucleotides: 4. The CDR3 extends over 16 amino acids. The germline CDR1 and CDR2 sequences are LGHNT and FRNRAP. The CDR3 is CASGLELAGYTDTQYF. CDR3 DNA: TGTGCTAGTGGTTTGGAGCTAGCGGGATACACAGATACGCAGTATTTT.

The V and J genes are TRBV7-2 and TRBJ2-7; 7 nucleotides line up with TRBD2. The V gene's germline CDR1 is SGHTA and CDR2 FQGNSA. The CDR3 is 16 amino acids. The V and J ends lost 6 bases and 5 bases, in that order; junction bases with no gene match: 16. The CDR3 DNA reads TGTGCCAGCAGTTACCTAGCGGCCCGGCCTATGGACGAGCAGTACTTC. Protein: CASSYLAARPMDEQYF.

This clone was seen a handful of times. This sequence joins TRBV7-9 and TRBJ1-5, with D unclear. Trimming stripped 5 bases from V and 3 bases from J, with 11 bases between. Germline lookup yields CDR1 SEHNR and CDR2 FQNEAQ (reference sequence). The CDR3 totals 14 residues. CDR3 region: CASSLGDTNQPQHF. In DNA, the CDR3 is TGTGCCAGCAGCCTCGGTGACACCAATCAGCCCCAGCATTTT.

This clone was counted only a few times. The CDR3 DNA reads as TGTGCCAGCAGTTTAGGACAGAACACTGAAGCTTTCTTT. Its protein product is CASSLGQNTEAFF. The rearrangement joins TRBV27 to TRBJ1-1; D perhaps matches TRBD1 (5 bases). The CDR3 is 13 residues long. Trimming left V 2 bases short and J 1 base short, with 5 bases between. The germline gives CDR1 MNHEY, CDR2 SMNVEV (reference sequence).

V usage is TRBV10-2 and J usage is TRBJ1-2; 7 positions match TRBD1. CDR1 and CDR2 from the germline V gene are WSHSY and SAAADI. V trimming: 10 bases; J trimming: 3 bases; junction bases outside the gene matches: 11. This CDR3 is built from 14 residues. CDR3 coding DNA: TGCGCCACCGCGACAGGGACGGAGTACTATGGCTACACCTTC. Amino acid sequence: CATATGTEYYGYTF.

This rearrangement joins TRBV9 to TRBJ1-2; 7 bases line up with TRBD1. J lost 3 bases, V lost 6 bases, and 2 bases had no gene match. Per germline, CDR1 SGDLS and CDR2 YYNGEE. The CDR3 totals 12 residues. The CDR3 spells CASTGTDYGYTF. In DNA, the CDR3 is TGTGCCAGCACCGGGACAGACTATGGCTACACCTTC.

This clone appeared once. Here the CDR3 DNA reads TGTGCCAGCAACCACCTGACACTGAACACTGAAGCTTTCTTT. Its protein is CASNHLTLNTEAFF. This chain connects TRBV5-6 to TRBJ1-1; no definite D call. Germline V CDR1 and CDR2: SGHDT, YYEEEE. V was pared by 6 bases and J by 0 bases, with 12 bases between. The CDR3 is made up of 14 amino acids.

J is TRBJ1-1 and V is TRBV4-2, with D maybe TRBD1 (5 bases). CDR3 length: 15 residues. The germline V gene has CDR1 LGHNA and CDR2 YNFKEQ. V lost 0 bases and J 6 bases, leaving 14 bases between the germline ends. The CDR3 region is CASSQDLVGDPEAFF. The CDR3 DNA is TGTGCCAGCAGCCAAGATCTAGTGGGGGATCCTGAAGCTTTCTTT.

V and J are TRBV6-1 and TRBJ2-1; TRBD2 aligns across 9 bases. The CDR3 loop spans 14 amino acids. Germline V gives CDR1 MNHNS, CDR2 SASEGT. V was pared by 8 bases and J by 8 bases, with 10 bases of the junction left unmatched. The CDR3 sequence: CASPGTSRGYEQFF. In nucleotides, the CDR3 is TGTGCCAGCCCCGGGACTAGCCGTGGTTATGAGCAGTTCTTC.

The rearrangement joins TRBV11-3 to TRBJ1-2; TRBD1 matches 7 bases. With V trimmed by 4 bases and J by 7 bases, 9 bases remained unmatched. The CDR3 sequence is 14 residues long. Germline lookup yields CDR1 SGHNT and CDR2 YENEEA. The CDR3 DNA follows: TGTGCCAGCAGCTCCCCGGATCACAGGGGTGGCTACACCTTC. Protein product: CASSSPDHRGGYTF.

This clone has just a few counts. The V gene is TRBV19, the J gene TRBJ1-1, with D possibly being TRBD1 (5 bases). Looked up from germline, CDR1 is LNHDA and CDR2 is SQIVND (reference sequence). Between the trimmed V and J ends, which lost 5 bases and 4 bases, there was a span of 11 bases. The CDR3 length is 13 residues. In DNA form, the CDR3 reads TGTGCCAGTAGTTTAGGGGTGAGCACTGAAGCTTTCTTT. As protein: CASSLGVSTEAFF.

This clone was recorded a few times. The rearrangement links TRBV19 to TRBJ1-4; 10 nucleotides agree with TRBD1. This CDR3 has 17 amino acids. V gave up 4 bases and J gave up 4 bases; unmatched junction bases: 9. Germline CDR1 is LNHDA and CDR2 is SQIVND (reference sequence). CDR3 nucleotide sequence: TGTGCCAGTAGTACCTCGGACAGGGGGTGGCGTAATGAAAAACTGTTTTTT. Amino acid sequence: CASSTSDRGWRNEKLFF.

This chain links TRBV27 with TRBJ1-2; D perhaps matches TRBD1 (5 bases). Trimming cost V 5 bases and J 7 bases, with 11 bases left between them. This CDR3 has 12 amino acids. Germline V gives CDR1 MNHEY, CDR2 SMNVEV (reference sequence). CDR3 nucleotide sequence: TGTGCCAGCAGTCCGACGGGGACTGGCTACACCTTC. Its protein is CASSPTGTGYTF.

This clone is labeled medium-sized (0.01 to 0.1%). V usage is TRBV6-4 and J usage is TRBJ2-3; 13 bases are shared with TRBD2. The J segment lost 5 bases and the V segment lost 6 bases, leaving 5 bases of the junction unmatched. The CDR3 sequence is 15 residues long. CDR1 and CDR2 from the germline V gene are MRHNA and SNTAGT. The CDR3 protein is CASSPTSGRIDTQYF. In nucleotides, the CDR3 is TGTGCCAGCAGCCCGACTAGCGGGAGGATAGATACGCAGTATTTT.

The chain combines TRBV7-9 with TRBJ1-2; a possible D gene is TRBD1 (6 bases). Deletions cut 0 bases from V and 3 bases from J, with 11 bases between. The CDR3 is made up of 15 amino acids. Germline V gene sequence: CDR1 SEHNR, CDR2 FQNEAQ (reference sequence). This chain's CDR3 is CASSLALDSDYGYTF. The CDR3 bases are TGTGCCAGCAGCTTAGCATTGGACAGCGACTATGGCTACACCTTC.

This clone came up a few times. The rearrangement uses TRBV30 and TRBJ1-1; 8 bases match TRBD1. The CDR3 contains 15 residues. Germline lookup yields CDR1 GTSNPN and CDR2 SVGIG (reference sequence). The J segment lost 4 bases and the V segment lost 2 bases, leaving 9 bases of the junction unmatched. CDR3 DNA sequence: TGTGCCTGGAGTACCCGGACAGGGTGGAGCACTGAAGCTTTCTTT. Translating it yields CAWSTRTGWSTEAFF.

V gene TRBV7-3 combines with J gene TRBJ2-6, with D unclear. V lost 0 bases and J 4 bases, leaving 7 bases between the germline ends. Germline V gene sequence: CDR1 SGHTA, CDR2 FQGTGA. The CDR3 loop spans 15 amino acids. The CDR3 sequence is CASSLTLGGANVLTF. Here the CDR3 DNA reads TGTGCCAGCAGCTTAACGTTGGGCGGGGCCAACGTCCTGACTTTC.